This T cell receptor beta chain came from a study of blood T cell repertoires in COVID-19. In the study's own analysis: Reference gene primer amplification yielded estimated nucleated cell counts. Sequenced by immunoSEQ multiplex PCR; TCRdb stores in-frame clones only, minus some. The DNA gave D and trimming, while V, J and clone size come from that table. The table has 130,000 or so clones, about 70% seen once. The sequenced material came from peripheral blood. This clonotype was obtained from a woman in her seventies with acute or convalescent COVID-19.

CDR3 sequence reads: CASGPGLAGVNEQFF. The CDR3 DNA follows: TGTGCTAGTGGACCCGGACTAGCGGGAGTAAATGAGCAGTTCTTC. The chain recombines TRBV12-5 with TRBJ2-1; 13 bases match TRBD2. The ends lost 6 bases at V and 7 bases at J; junction bases unmatched: 6. This CDR3 region has 15 residues. CDR1 LGHNT and CDR2 FRNRAP come from the germline V gene.